Below are 28 T cell receptor beta chains sequenced from a single sample in a study of T-cell memory formation after mild COVID-19. MiXCR, run by TCRdb on the 5' RACE reads, gives a single entry per CDR3 protein. The table lists some 290,000 distinct CDR3 sequences, 15% to 20% of them singletons. Source material: PBMCs or a T cell subset sorted from them (not recorded which). All receptors come from a man in his late teens or twenties who had mild COVID-19 (a few samples of this study predate the infection). Cell type and time point are not known.

The V and J genes are TRBV21-1 and TRBJ2-2; TRBD1, the table's D call, lacks a check against the DNA. TRBV21-1 is recorded as a pseudogene. The CDR3 has 17 amino acids. In DNA, the CDR3 is TGTGCCAGCAGCGGGGCGGGGACAGATTACAACACCGGGGAGCTGTTTTTT. Translating gives CASSGAGTDYNTGELFF.

This chain joins TRBV30 and TRBJ1-1; D uncertain. Germline-derived CDR1 and CDR2 are GTSNPN and SVGIG (reference sequence). CDR3 length: 14 amino acids. V shed 3 bases and J shed 1 base, with 12 bases lying between them. CDR3 loop: CAWSPLTPNTEAFF. The CDR3 coding sequence is TGTGCCTGGAGCCCCCTTACACCGAACACTGAAGCTTTCTTT.

This clonotype has more than one count but fewer than ten. This chain joins TRBV4-1 and TRBJ2-7; D ambiguous. The ends were cut back, 1 base at V and 0 bases at J, with 4 bases in the middle. Germline V lookup: CDR1 MGHRA, CDR2 YSYEKL. The CDR3 is 13 residues long. The CDR3: CASSQGDSYEQYF. For the CDR3, the DNA is TGCGCCAGCAGCCAAGGGGACTCCTACGAGCAGTACTTC.

This clonotype was counted only a few times. The chain combines TRBV27 with TRBJ2-3, with D hard to call. V gave up 4 bases and J gave up 2 bases, with 13 bases separating them. CDR1 is MNHEY, CDR2 SMNVEV, per germline (reference sequence). CDR3 length: 15 amino acids. CDR3 amino acids: CASSSPKLLTDTQYF. DNA of the CDR3: TGTGCCAGCAGTTCTCCAAAACTTCTCACAGATACGCAGTATTTT.

The CDR3 sequence is CASSPQLRDRQFSPLHF. The CDR3 DNA reads TGTGCCAGCAGCCCTCAACTCCGGGACAGGCAGTTTTCACCCCTCCACTTT. The chain recombines TRBV3-2 with TRBJ1-6; TRBD1 is the table's D call, not checked against the DNA. TRBV3-2 is a pseudogene. The CDR3 is 17 residues long.

The V gene is TRBV7-2, the J gene TRBJ1-2; maybe TRBD1 (6 bases). Trimming took off 1 base at V and 5 bases at J, with 11 bases between the two ends. This CDR3 region has 14 residues. Per the germline V gene, CDR1 is SGHTA and CDR2 is FQGNSA. CDR3 coding DNA: TGTGCCAGCAGCTTAGACGGGGGCGGGTATGGCTACACCTTC. Its translation is CASSLDGGGYGYTF.

Only a few counts were recorded for this clonotype. The rearrangement joins TRBV7-6 to TRBJ2-3; D is perhaps TRBD2 (6 bases). With 5 bases removed from V and 0 bases from J, the gap between germline ends came to 18 bases. Germline V lookup: CDR1 SGHVS, CDR2 FNYEAQ. There are 17 residues in the CDR3. CDR3 in amino acids: CASSLRGSGPSTDTQYF. CDR3 nucleotides: TGTGCCAGCAGCCTTCGAGGAAGCGGGCCTAGCACAGATACGCAGTATTTT.

This clonotype was detected many times. The rearrangement joins TRBV12-3 or TRBV12-4 to TRBJ1-1; 7 bases map to TRBD1. V lost 5 bases to trimming and J lost 0 bases; unmatched junction nucleotides: 0. The CDR3 spans 13 residues. Written as DNA, the CDR3 is TGTGCCAGCAGTGGACAGGTGAACACTGAAGCTTTCTTT. This codes for CASSGQVNTEAFF.

This clonotype has at least ten counts. The chain uses TRBV10-3 and TRBJ2-1; D remains ambiguous. From germline, CDR1 is ENHRY and CDR2 SYGVKD. The CDR3 covers 12 residues. V lost 0 bases, J lost 8 bases, and 5 bases lay in between. The CDR3 DNA is TGTGCCATCAGTGAGTCGATTTATGAGCAGTTCTTC. This translates into CAISESIYEQFF.

The sample holds a few counts of this clonotype. The chain uses TRBV20-1 and TRBJ2-5, with D possibly TRBD2 on 5 matching bases. V lost 1 base and J lost 8, with 14 bases in between. The germline CDR1 and CDR2 sequences are DFQATT and SNEGSKA (reference sequence). The CDR3 runs 13 residues. CDR3 bases: TGCAGTGCTAGAGTTAGCCGGACGGGAACCCAGTACTTC. It codes for CSARVSRTGTQYF.

This clonotype came up a few times. This chain uses TRBV12-3 or TRBV12-4 with TRBJ2-3; 11 nucleotides match TRBD2. J gave up 4 bases and V 5 bases, and 14 bases lay outside the gene matches. The CDR3 has 18 residues. DNA for the CDR3: TGTGCCAGCAGTAGGCCCCTTCTAGCGGGGGGTCGGGCAGATACGCAGTATTTT. Translating it yields CASSRPLLAGGRADTQYF.

A few counts support this clonotype. The chain employs TRBV7-2 and TRBJ2-1; maybe TRBD1 (5 bases). V was clipped by 7 bases and J by 6 bases, with 13 bases between them. Germline assignment: CDR1 SGHTA and CDR2 FQGNSA. The CDR3 has 13 amino acids. The CDR3 nucleotides read TGTGCCAGCAACTCTCAGGGTATCAATGAGCAGTTCTTC. This encodes CASNSQGINEQFF.

This clonotype has just a few counts. This sequence joins TRBV7-2 and TRBJ1-2; D not resolved. This CDR3 contains 13 residues. V was cut by 4 bases and J by 5 bases, with 11 bases left in between. Germline V lookup: CDR1 SGHTA, CDR2 FQGNSA. CDR3: CASSSSEEYGYTF. CDR3 in DNA: TGTGCCAGCAGCTCGTCAGAGGAATATGGCTACACCTTC.

This clonotype was detected a few times. The J gene is TRBJ2-1, the V gene TRBV7-3; 7 nucleotides align to TRBD2. After removal of 3 bases from V and 0 bases from J, the junction contained 5 bases not matched to a gene. This CDR3 has 16 residues. CDR1 is SGHTA, CDR2 FQGTGA, per germline. CDR3 nucleotides: TGTGCCAGCAGCTTCGGCGGGGGTAGCTCCTACAATGAGCAGTTCTTC. Translated: CASSFGGGSSYNEQFF. The full variable domain, with the rest looked up from reference TRBV7-3 and TRBJ2-1, is GAGVSQTPSNKVTEKGKYVELRCDPISGHTALYWYRQSLGQGPEFLIYFQGTGAADDSGLPNDRFFAVRPEGSVSTLKIQRTERGDSAVYLCASSFGGGSSYNEQFFGPGTRLTVL.

The chain couples TRBV7-9 to TRBJ2-1, with D maybe TRBD2 (5 bases). The ends were cut back, 3 bases at V and 6 bases at J, with 9 bases in the middle. This CDR3 spans 13 amino acids. Germline assignment: CDR1 SEHNR and CDR2 FQNEAQ (reference sequence). The CDR3 loop reads CASSLLAINEQFF. CDR3 in DNA: TGTGCCAGCAGCTTGCTAGCCATCAATGAGCAGTTCTTC.

The chain recombines TRBV20-1 with TRBJ1-5, with TRBD1 as a possible D gene (5 bases). Looked up from germline, CDR1 is DFQATT and CDR2 is SNEGSKA (reference sequence). The CDR3 totals 16 residues. With 3 bases removed from V and 0 bases from J, the gap between germline ends came to 15 bases. As DNA, the CDR3 is TGCAGTGCTAGGACTGGGGACGGAATTAGCAATCAGCCCCAGCATTTT. The encoded protein is CSARTGDGISNQPQHF.

The V and J genes are TRBV10-1 and TRBJ1-1; no definite D call. This CDR3 has 14 amino acids. The germline gives CDR1 WNHNN, CDR2 SYGVQD (reference sequence). V shed 9 bases and J shed 4 bases, with 18 bases lying between them. The CDR3 sequence: CAREAGPQVTEAFF. DNA for the CDR3: TGCGCCAGAGAGGCCGGGCCCCAGGTCACTGAAGCTTTCTTT.

This clonotype has a handful of counts. One end of the junction varies from germline; a read error may be responsible. The rearrangement links TRBV7-9 to TRBJ1-1, with a possible D match to TRBD1 (6 bases). Germline V CDR1 and CDR2: SEHNR, FQNEAQ (reference sequence). This CDR3 is built from 13 residues. The CDR3 DNA sequence: TGTGCCTGCAGGGGACCCAGGGATACTGAAGCTTTCTTT. Encoded protein: CACRGPRDTEAFF.

The sample holds a few counts of this clonotype. The V call is TRBV7-3, the J call TRBJ1-4, with a weak D call TRBD1 (5 bases). V was cut by 4 bases and J by 0 bases, with 15 bases left in between. The CDR3 runs to 17 residues. Germline CDR1 reads SGHTA; CDR2 reads FQGTGA. The CDR3 coding sequence is TGTGCCAGCAGCTCCCGACAGCGTCCCGCAACTAATGAAAAACTGTTTTTT. Protein product: CASSSRQRPATNEKLFF.

Many counts were recorded for this clonotype. V gene TRBV4-1 combines with J gene TRBJ1-1; D is perhaps TRBD1 (5 bases). CDR1 MGHRA and CDR2 YSYEKL come from the germline V gene. The length of the CDR3 is 14 residues. V lost 1 base, J lost 11 bases, and 17 bases lay in between. Written as DNA, the CDR3 is TGCGCCAGCAGCCAAGTTATTTGGGGCGCCTGGGCTTTCTTT. Protein: CASSQVIWGAWAFF.

This chain links TRBV7-4 with TRBJ2-7; 8 bases are shared with TRBD1. The germline gives CDR1 SGHVT, CDR2 SQSDAQ. There are 14 residues in the CDR3. The CDR3 coding sequence is TGTGCCGGCAGCTTAGTGGGACAGGTCTACGAGCAGTACGTC. Its protein is CAGSLVGQVYEQYV.

This sequence joins TRBV30 and TRBJ1-2; no clear D gene. Trimming left V 0 bases short and J 1 base short, with 6 bases between. The V gene's germline CDR1 is GTSNPN and CDR2 SVGIG (reference sequence). CDR3 length equals 13 residues. The CDR3: CAWSVIVNYGYTF. In DNA form, the CDR3 reads TGTGCCTGGAGTGTGATCGTTAACTATGGCTACACCTTC. Filled out from reference TRBV30 and TRBJ1-2, the complete variable domain reads SQTIHQWPATLVQPVGSPLSLECTVEGTSNPNLYWYRQAAGRGLQLLFYSVGIGQISSEVPQNLSASRPQDRQFILSSKKLLLSDSGFYLCAWSVIVNYGYTFGSGTRLTVV.

This chain connects TRBV27 to TRBJ2-7; D remains unclear. The CDR3 length is 14 residues. Trimming pared 5 bases from V and 3 bases from J, leaving 14 bases between. The germline V gene encodes CDR1 MNHEY and CDR2 SMNVEV (reference sequence). CDR3 loop: CASSISGPSYEQYF. As DNA, the CDR3 is TGTGCCAGCAGTATCTCCGGGCCGAGCTACGAGCAGTACTTC.

In its sample, this clonotype was seen a few times. V usage is TRBV6-5 and J usage is TRBJ2-3, with TRBD2 identical over 11 bases. With 4 bases clipped from V and 0 bases from J, the junction kept 6 bases outside the gene matches. CDR1 is MNHEY and CDR2 is SVGAGI in the germline V gene. This CDR3 comprises 17 residues. The CDR3: CASSFRPSGGSTDTQYF. The DNA for the CDR3 is TGTGCCAGCAGTTTTCGCCCTAGCGGGGGGAGCACAGATACGCAGTATTTT.

This clonotype was observed a handful of times. The chain uses TRBV6-5 and TRBJ2-7; TRBD2 agrees at 11 bases. Germline V gives CDR1 MNHEY, CDR2 SVGAGI. V lost 4 bases and J lost 0; bases outside the gene matches: 2. CDR3 length: 15 amino acids. The CDR3 region is CASSLLAGGSYEQYF. CDR3 nucleotide sequence: TGTGCCAGCAGTTTGCTAGCGGGGGGCTCCTACGAGCAGTACTTC.

This clonotype was seen only a few times. The CDR3 coding sequence is TGTGCCAGCAGCCCGACCCAGACAGGGATTGGAGAAAAACTGTTTTTT. It yields the protein CASSPTQTGIGEKLFF. The chain is built from TRBV7-9 and TRBJ1-4, with 7 nucleotides matching TRBD1. There are 16 residues in the CDR3. Germline CDR1 SEHNR, CDR2 FQNEAQ (reference sequence). V lost 5 bases to trimming and J lost 8 bases; unmatched junction nucleotides: 14. Looking up the rest from reference TRBV7-9 and TRBJ1-4 gives the full variable domain: DTGVSQNPRHKITKRGQNVTFRCDPISEHNRLYWYRQTLGQGPEFLTYFQNEAQLEKSRLLSDRFSAERPKGSFSTLEIQRTEQGDSAMYLCASSPTQTGIGEKLFFGSGTQLSVL.

V and J are TRBV7-9 and TRBJ1-1; possibly TRBD1 for D (6 bases). The CDR3 length is 16 residues. The V end lost 5 bases, the J end lost 1 base, and 17 bases lay between the germline ends. Germline-derived CDR1 and CDR2 are SEHNR and FQNEAQ (reference sequence). The CDR3 nucleotides are TGTGCCAGCAGCCAGAAAAGGACAGCATCGAACACTGAAGCTTTCTTT. Protein product: CASSQKRTASNTEAFF.

The chain employs TRBV2 and TRBJ2-7, with TRBD2 as a possible D gene (5 bases). Germline values: CDR1 SNHLY, CDR2 FYNNEI. The CDR3 length is 14 residues. V lost 2 bases and J 3 bases, leaving 11 bases between the germline ends. This CDR3 is CASSEKSRGYEQYV. CDR3 bases: TGTGCCAGCAGTGAAAAGTCTCGGGGCTACGAGCAGTACGTC.